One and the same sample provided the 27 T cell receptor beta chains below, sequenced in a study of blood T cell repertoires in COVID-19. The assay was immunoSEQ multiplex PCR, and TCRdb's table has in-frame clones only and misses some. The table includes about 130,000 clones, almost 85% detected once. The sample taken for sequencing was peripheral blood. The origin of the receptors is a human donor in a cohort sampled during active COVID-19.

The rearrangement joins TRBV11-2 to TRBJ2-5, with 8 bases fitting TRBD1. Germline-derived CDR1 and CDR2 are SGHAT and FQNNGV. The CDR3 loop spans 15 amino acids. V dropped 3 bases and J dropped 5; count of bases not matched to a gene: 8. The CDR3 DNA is TGTGCCAGCAGCTTGACTACGGACAGGGCGGAGACCCAGTACTTC. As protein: CASSLTTDRAETQYF.

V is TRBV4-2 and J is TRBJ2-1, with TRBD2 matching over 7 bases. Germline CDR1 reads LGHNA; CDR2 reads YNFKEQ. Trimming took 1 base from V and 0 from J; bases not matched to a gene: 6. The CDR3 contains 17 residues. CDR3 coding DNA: TGTGCCAGCAGCCAAGCTTTAGGGACTAACTCCTACAATGAGCAGTTCTTC. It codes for CASSQALGTNSYNEQFF.

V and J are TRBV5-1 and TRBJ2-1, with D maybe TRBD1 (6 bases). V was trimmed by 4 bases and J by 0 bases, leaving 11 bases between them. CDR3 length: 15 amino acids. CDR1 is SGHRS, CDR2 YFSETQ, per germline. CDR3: CASSLRDTSYNEQFF. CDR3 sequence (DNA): TGCGCCAGCAGCCTCCGGGACACCTCCTACAATGAGCAGTTCTTC.

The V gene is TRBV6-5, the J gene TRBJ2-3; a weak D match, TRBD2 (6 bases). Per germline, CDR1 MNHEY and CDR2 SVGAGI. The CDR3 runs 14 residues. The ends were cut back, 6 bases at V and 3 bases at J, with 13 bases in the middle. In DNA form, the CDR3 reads TGTGCCAGCAGCGGGCGCCGGGGGACAGATACGCAGTATTTT. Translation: CASSGRRGTDTQYF.

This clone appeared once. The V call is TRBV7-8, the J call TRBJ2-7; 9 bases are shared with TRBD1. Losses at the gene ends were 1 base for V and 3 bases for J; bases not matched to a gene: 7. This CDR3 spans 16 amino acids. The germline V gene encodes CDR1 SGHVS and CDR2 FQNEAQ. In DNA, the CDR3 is TGTGCCAGCAGCTTAGGGGGGGGACAGGGTGTCTACGAGCAGTACTTC. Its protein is CASSLGGGQGVYEQYF. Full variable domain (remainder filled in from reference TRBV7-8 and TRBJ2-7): GAGVSQSPRYKVAKRGQDVALRCDPISGHVSLFWYQQALGQGPEFLTYFQNEAQLDKSGLPSDRFFAERPEGSVSTLKIQRTQQEDSAVYLCASSLGGGQGVYEQYFGPGTRLTVT.

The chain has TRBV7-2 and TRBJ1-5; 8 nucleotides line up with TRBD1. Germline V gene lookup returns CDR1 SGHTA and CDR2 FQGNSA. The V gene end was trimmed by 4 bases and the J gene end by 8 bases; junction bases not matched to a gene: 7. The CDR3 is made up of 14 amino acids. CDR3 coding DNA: TGTGCCAGCAGCTCCCCAGACAGGGGTAAGCCCCAGCATTTT. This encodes CASSSPDRGKPQHF.

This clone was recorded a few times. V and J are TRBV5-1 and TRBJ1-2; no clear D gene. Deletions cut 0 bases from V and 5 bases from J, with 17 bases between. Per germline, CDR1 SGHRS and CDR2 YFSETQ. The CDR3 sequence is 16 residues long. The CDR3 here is CASSLVFPGNGYGYTF. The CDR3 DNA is TGCGCCAGCAGCTTGGTATTTCCGGGAAATGGGTATGGCTACACCTTC.

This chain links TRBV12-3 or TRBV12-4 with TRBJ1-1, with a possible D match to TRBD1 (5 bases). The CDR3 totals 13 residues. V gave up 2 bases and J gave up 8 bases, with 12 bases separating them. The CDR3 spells CASSLSAQGEAFF. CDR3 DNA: TGTGCCAGCAGTTTAAGCGCCCAGGGCGAAGCTTTCTTT.

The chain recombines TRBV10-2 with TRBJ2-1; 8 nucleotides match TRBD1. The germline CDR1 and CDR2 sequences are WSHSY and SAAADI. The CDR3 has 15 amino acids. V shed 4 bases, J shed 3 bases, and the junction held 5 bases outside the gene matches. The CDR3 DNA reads TGCGCCAGCAGTGGACAGGGGTCTCTCTACAATGAGCAGTTCTTC. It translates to CASSGQGSLYNEQFF.

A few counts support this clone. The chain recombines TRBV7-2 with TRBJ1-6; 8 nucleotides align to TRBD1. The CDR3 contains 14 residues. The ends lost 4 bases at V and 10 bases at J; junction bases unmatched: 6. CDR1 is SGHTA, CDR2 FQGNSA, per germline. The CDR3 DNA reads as TGTGCCAGCAGCTACGACAGGGGTAGATCACCCCTCCACTTT. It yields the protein CASSYDRGRSPLHF.

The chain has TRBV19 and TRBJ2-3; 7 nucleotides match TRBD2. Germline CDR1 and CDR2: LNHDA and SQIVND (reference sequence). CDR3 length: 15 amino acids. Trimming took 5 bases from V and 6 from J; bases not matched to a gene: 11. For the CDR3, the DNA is TGTGCCAGTAGTCCAGCGGGGTACTTGGGGGATACGCAGTATTTT. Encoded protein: CASSPAGYLGDTQYF.

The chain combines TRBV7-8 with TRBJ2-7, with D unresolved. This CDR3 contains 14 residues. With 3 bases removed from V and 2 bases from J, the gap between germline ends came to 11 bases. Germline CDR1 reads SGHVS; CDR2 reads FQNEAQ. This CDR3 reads CASSLSGSTYEQYF. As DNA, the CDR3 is TGTGCCAGCAGCTTGTCCGGGTCAACCTACGAGCAGTACTTC.

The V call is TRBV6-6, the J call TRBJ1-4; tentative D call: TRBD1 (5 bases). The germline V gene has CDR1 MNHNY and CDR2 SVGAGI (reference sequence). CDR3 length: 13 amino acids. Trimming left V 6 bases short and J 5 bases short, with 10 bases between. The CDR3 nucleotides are TGTGCCAGCAGGGACACCAGAAATGAAAAACTGTTTTTT. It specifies CASRDTRNEKLFF.

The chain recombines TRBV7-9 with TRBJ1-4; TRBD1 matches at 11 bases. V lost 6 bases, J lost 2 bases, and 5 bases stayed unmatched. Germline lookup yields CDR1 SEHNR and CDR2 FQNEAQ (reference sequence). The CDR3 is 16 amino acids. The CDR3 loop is CASRGQGGITNEKLFF. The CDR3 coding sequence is TGTGCCAGCAGGGGACAGGGGGGCATCACTAATGAAAAACTGTTTTTT. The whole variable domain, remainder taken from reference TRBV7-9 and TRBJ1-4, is DTGVSQNPRHKITKRGQNVTFRCDPISEHNRLYWYRQTLGQGPEFLTYFQNEAQLEKSRLLSDRFSAERPKGSFSTLEIQRTEQGDSAMYLCASRGQGGITNEKLFFGSGTQLSVL.

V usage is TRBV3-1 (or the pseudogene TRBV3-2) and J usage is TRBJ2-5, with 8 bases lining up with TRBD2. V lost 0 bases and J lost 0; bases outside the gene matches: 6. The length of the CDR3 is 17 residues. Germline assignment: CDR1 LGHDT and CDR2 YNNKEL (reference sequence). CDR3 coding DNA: TGTGCCAGCAGCCAAGAAAAGGCTAGCGGGTACCAAGAGACCCAGTACTTC. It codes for CASSQEKASGYQETQYF.

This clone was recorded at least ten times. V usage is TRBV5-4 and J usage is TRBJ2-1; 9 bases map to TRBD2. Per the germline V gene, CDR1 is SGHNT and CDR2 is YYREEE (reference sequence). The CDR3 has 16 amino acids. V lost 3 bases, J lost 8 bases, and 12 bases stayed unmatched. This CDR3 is CASSSSSGAILDEQFF. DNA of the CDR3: TGTGCCAGCAGCTCATCTAGCGGGGCGATTCTGGATGAGCAGTTCTTC.

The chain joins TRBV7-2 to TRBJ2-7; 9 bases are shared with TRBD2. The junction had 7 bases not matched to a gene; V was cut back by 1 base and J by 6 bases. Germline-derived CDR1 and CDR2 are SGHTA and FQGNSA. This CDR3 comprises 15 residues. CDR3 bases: TGTGCCAGCAGCTTAGAGGGGGCGGGGGGGCGCGAGCAGTACTTC. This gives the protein CASSLEGAGGREQYF.

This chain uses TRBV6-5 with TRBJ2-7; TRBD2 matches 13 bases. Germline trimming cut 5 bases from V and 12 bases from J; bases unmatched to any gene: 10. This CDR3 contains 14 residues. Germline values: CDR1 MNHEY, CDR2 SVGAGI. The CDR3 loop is CASSTRTSGGLRYF. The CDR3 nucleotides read TGTGCCAGCAGTACCCGGACTAGCGGGGGCCTAAGGTACTTC.

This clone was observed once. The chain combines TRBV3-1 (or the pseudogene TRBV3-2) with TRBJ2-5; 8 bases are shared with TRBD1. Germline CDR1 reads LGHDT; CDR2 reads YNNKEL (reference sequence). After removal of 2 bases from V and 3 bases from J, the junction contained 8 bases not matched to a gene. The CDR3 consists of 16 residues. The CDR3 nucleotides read TGTGCCAGCAGCCAATCGGACAGGGACTGGGAAGAGACCCAGTACTTC. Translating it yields CASSQSDRDWEETQYF.

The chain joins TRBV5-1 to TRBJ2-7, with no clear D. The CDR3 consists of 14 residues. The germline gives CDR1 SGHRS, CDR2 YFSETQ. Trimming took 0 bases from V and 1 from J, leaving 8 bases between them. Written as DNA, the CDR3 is TGCGCCAGCAGCTTGGCGACGGAGTCCTACGAGCAGTACTTC. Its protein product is CASSLATESYEQYF.

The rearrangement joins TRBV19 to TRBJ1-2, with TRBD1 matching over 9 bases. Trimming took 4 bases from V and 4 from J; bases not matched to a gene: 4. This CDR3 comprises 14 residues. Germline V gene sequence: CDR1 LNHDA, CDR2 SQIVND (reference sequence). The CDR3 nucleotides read TGTGCCAGTAGTAAGGACAGGGGCGGCTATGGCTACACCTTC. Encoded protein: CASSKDRGGYGYTF. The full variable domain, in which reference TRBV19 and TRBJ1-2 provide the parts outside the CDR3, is DGGITQSPKYLFRKEGQNVTLSCEQNLNHDAMYWYRQDPGQGLRLIYYSQIVNDFQKGDIAEGYSVSREKKESFPLTVTSAQKNPTAFYLCASSKDRGGYGYTFGSGTRLTVV.

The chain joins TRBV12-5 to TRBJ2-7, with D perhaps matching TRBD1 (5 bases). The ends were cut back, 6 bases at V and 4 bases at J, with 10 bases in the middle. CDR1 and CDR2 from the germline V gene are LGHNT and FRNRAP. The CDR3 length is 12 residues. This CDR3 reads CASGPTGYEQYF. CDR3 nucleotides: TGTGCTAGTGGACCTACAGGTTACGAGCAGTACTTC. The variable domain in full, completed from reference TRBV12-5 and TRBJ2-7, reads DARVTQTPRHKVTEMGQEVTMRCQPILGHNTVFWYRQTMMQGLELLAYFRNRAPLDDSGMPKDRFSAEMPDATLATLKIQPSEPRDSAVYFCASGPTGYEQYFGPGTRLTVT.

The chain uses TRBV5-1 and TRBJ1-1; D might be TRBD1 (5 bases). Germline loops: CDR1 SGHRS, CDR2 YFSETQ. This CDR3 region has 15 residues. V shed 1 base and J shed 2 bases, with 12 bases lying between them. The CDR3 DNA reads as TGCGCCAGCAGCTTGTACAGTGGGGCCAACACTGAAGCTTTCTTT. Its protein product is CASSLYSGANTEAFF. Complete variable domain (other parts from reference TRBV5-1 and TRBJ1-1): KAGVTQTPRYLIKTRGQQVTLSCSPISGHRSVSWYQQTPGQGLQFLFEYFSETQRNKGNFPGRFSGRQFSNSRSEMNVSTLELGDSALYLCASSLYSGANTEAFFGQGTRLTVV.

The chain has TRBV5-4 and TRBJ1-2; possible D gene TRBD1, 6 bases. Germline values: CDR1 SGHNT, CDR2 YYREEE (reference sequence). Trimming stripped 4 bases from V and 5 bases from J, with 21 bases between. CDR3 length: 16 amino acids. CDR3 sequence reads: CASSLPRPGAEYGYTF. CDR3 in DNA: TGTGCCAGCAGCCTCCCCCGGCCAGGGGCCGAATATGGCTACACCTTC.

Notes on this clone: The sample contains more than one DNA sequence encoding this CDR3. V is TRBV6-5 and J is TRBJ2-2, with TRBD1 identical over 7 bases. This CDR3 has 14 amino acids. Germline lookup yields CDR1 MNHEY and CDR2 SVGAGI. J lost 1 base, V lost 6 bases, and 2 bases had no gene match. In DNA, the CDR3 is TGTGCCAGCAGCAGACAGGGGAACACCGGGGAGCTGTTTTTT. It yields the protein CASSRQGNTGELFF.

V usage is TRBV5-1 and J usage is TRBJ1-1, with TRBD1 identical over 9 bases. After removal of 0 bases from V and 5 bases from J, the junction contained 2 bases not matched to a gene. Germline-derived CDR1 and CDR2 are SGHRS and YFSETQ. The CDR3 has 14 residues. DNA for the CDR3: TGCGCCAGCAGCTTGGGGACAGGGGTTACTGAAGCTTTCTTT. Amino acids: CASSLGTGVTEAFF.

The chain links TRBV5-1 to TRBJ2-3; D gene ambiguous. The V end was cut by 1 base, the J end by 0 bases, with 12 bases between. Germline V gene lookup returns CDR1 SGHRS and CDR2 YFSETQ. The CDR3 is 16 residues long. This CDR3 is CASSLRFPGSTDTQYF. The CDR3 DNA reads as TGCGCCAGCAGCTTGAGATTTCCAGGCAGCACAGATACGCAGTATTTT.